A single sample is the source of the 21 T cell receptor beta chains below, sequenced in a study of glioma-infiltrating T cells after dendritic cell vaccination (dated by TCRdb to about 2016). To prepare the library, the immunoSEQ multiplex PCR assay was applied. TCRdb's version of the immuneACCESS table is confined to in-frame rearrangements and falls short of the full clone set. An unresolved V gene accounts for under half of the shortfall where checked; the remainder is of unknown origin. A total of approximately 100,000 clones appear in this sample, roughly 80% of them only once. The ten largest clones capture about 12% of the sample. Sequencing was performed on blood, taken before dendritic cell vaccination. The receptor set was obtained from a human donor with glioblastoma.

The chain carries TRBV7-2 and TRBJ2-3, with D perhaps matching TRBD1 (5 bases). Germline lookup yields CDR1 SGHTA and CDR2 FQGNSA. The CDR3 is made up of 13 amino acids. Between the trimmed V and J ends, which lost 6 bases and 5 bases, there was a span of 12 bases. The CDR3 is CASSFQQGDTQYF. CDR3 bases: TGTGCCAGCAGTTTTCAGCAGGGAGATACGCAGTATTTT. The full variable domain, its missing parts supplied by reference TRBV7-2 and TRBJ2-3, is GAGVSQSPSNKVTEKGKDVELRCDPISGHTALYWYRQSLGQGLEFLIYFQGNSAPDKSGLPSDRFSAERTGGSVSTLTIQRTQQEDSAVYLCASSFQQGDTQYFGPGTRLTVL.

The V call is TRBV5-1, the J call TRBJ1-2; D may be TRBD1 (5 bases). CDR3 size: 13 residues. The V end was cut by 4 bases, the J end by 3 bases, with 10 bases between. Germline V lookup: CDR1 SGHRS, CDR2 YFSETQ. The CDR3 DNA reads as TGCGCCAGCAGCCCGACAGTATACTATGGCTACACCTTC. Translation: CASSPTVYYGYTF. Based on the CDR3 plus reference TRBV5-1 and TRBJ1-2, the full variable domain is KAGVTQTPRYLIKTRGQQVTLSCSPISGHRSVSWYQQTPGQGLQFLFEYFSETQRNKGNFPGRFSGRQFSNSRSEMNVSTLELGDSALYLCASSPTVYYGYTFGSGTRLTVV.

The rearrangement links TRBV6-5 to TRBJ2-1; TRBD1 matches 11 bases. Germline CDR1 and CDR2: MNHEY and SVGAGI. Trimming removed 4 bases from V and 10 bases from J; junction bases left unmatched: 3. The CDR3 sequence is 13 residues long. The DNA of the CDR3 is TGTGCCAGCAGTTCGGACAGGGGGCGGGAGCAGTTCTTC. Protein: CASSSDRGREQFF.

CDR3 DNA sequence: TGTGCCAGTAGTGTGGGACAGGTCAATACGCAGTATTTT. It specifies CASSVGQVNTQYF. V gene TRBV19 combines with J gene TRBJ2-3, with TRBD1 matching 8 bases. The CDR3 is 13 residues long. The germline V gene encodes CDR1 LNHDA and CDR2 SQIVND (reference sequence). J lost 7 bases, V lost 5 bases, and 5 bases had no gene match.

V and J are TRBV5-1 and TRBJ1-2; 8 nucleotides align to TRBD1. Per germline, CDR1 SGHRS and CDR2 YFSETQ. This CDR3 has 13 residues. J was trimmed by 10 bases and V by 3 bases; bases with no gene match: 8. The CDR3 spells CASSSASDRDYTF. DNA for the CDR3: TGCGCCAGCAGCTCAGCCTCGGACAGGGACTACACCTTC.

The CDR3 spells CASRVSTPSSGNTIYF. The CDR3 nucleotides read TGCGCCAGCAGAGTATCTACTCCTAGCTCTGGAAACACCATATATTTT. The chain uses TRBV10-2 and TRBJ1-3; D gene ambiguous. Germline lookup yields CDR1 WSHSY and CDR2 SAAADI. With 6 bases removed from V and 0 bases from J, the gap between germline ends came to 15 bases. This CDR3 contains 16 residues.

The chain links TRBV28 to TRBJ1-2; 7 nucleotides agree with TRBD1. V was pared by 5 bases and J by 7 bases, with 7 bases of the junction left unmatched. The CDR3 totals 13 residues. Germline loops: CDR1 MDHEN, CDR2 SYDVKM. As DNA, the CDR3 is TGTGCCAGCAGTGAGGAGGGGGCGCGTGGCTACACCTTC. It translates to CASSEEGARGYTF.

V gene TRBV4-1 combines with J gene TRBJ1-6; TRBD1 matches at 7 bases. V lost 0 bases and J lost 3; bases outside the gene matches: 14. The germline CDR1 and CDR2 sequences are MGHRA and YSYEKL. This CDR3 has 20 residues. The CDR3 DNA sequence: TGCGCCAGCAGCCAAGAGAGGGTGCCCGGGCAGGGGGTCTATAATTCACCCCTCCACTTT. Encoded protein: CASSQERVPGQGVYNSPLHF.

CDR3 in DNA: TGTGCCAGCAGCCTGACAGGCGCCTACAATGAGCAGTTCTTC. Translated, it gives CASSLTGAYNEQFF. V usage is TRBV7-2 and J usage is TRBJ2-1; tentatively, D is TRBD1 (6 bases). V gave up 5 bases and J gave up 2 bases, with 10 bases separating them. The germline gives CDR1 SGHTA, CDR2 FQGNSA. CDR3 length: 14 residues.

This sequence joins TRBV5-4 and TRBJ2-3, with 11 bases that match TRBD2. Trimming cost V 0 bases and J 2 bases; bases outside gene matches: 2. There are 16 residues in the CDR3. The germline CDR1 and CDR2 sequences are SGHNT and YYREEE (reference sequence). CDR3 loop: CASSLGLAGNTDTQYF. CDR3 bases: TGTGCCAGCAGCTTGGGACTAGCGGGGAACACAGATACGCAGTATTTT.

The J gene is TRBJ2-3, the V gene TRBV19; possibly TRBD1 for D (5 bases). The CDR3 is made up of 14 amino acids. Germline V lookup: CDR1 LNHDA, CDR2 SQIVND (reference sequence). V was pared by 8 bases and J by 2 bases, with 14 bases between. DNA for the CDR3: TGTGCCAGTGGGGCGGCGGCCATCACAGATACGCAGTATTTT. This translates into CASGAAAITDTQYF.

As concerns this clone: The junction differs from germline at one of its ends, possibly a read error. The chain carries TRBV7-7 and TRBJ2-2; D is possibly TRBD2 (5 bases). CDR3 size: 15 residues. CDR1 and CDR2 from the germline V gene are SSHAT and FNYEAQ (reference sequence). In DNA, the CDR3 is TGTGCTAGCAGCTCCGGACTGTTGAACACCGGGGAGCTGTTTTTT. Amino acids: CASSSGLLNTGELFF.

The chain has TRBV7-2 and TRBJ2-7; TRBD2 matches at 12 bases. CDR3 length: 16 residues. The V segment lost 5 bases and the J segment 1 base; nucleotides outside the gene matches: 6. The V gene's germline CDR1 is SGHTA and CDR2 FQGNSA. CDR3 sequence (DNA): TGTGCCAGCAGCCCTACACTAGCGGGGGGTTCCTACGAGCAGTACTTC. This sequence encodes CASSPTLAGGSYEQYF.

The rearrangement uses TRBV21-1 and TRBJ2-3; the DNA was not used to check the table's D call, TRBD1. TRBV21-1 is an annotated pseudogene. The CDR3 is 16 residues long. The CDR3 DNA reads as TGTGCCAGCAGCAAAGGGGGGGGACAGGCGATAGATACGCAGTATTTT. It is translated as CASSKGGGQAIDTQYF.

The table lists this clone with a count of one. The chain recombines TRBV9 with TRBJ1-2, with a possible D match to TRBD1 (5 bases). V was pared by 4 bases and J by 7 bases, with 11 bases between. The CDR3 consists of 12 residues. In germline, CDR1 is SGDLS, CDR2 YYNGEE. The CDR3 spells CASSPHGGGYTF. The CDR3 DNA follows: TGTGCCAGCAGCCCCCACGGGGGTGGCTACACCTTC.

The J gene is TRBJ2-7, the V gene TRBV6-1; possible D gene TRBD2, 6 bases. Germline assignment: CDR1 MNHNS and CDR2 SASEGT. This CDR3 has 13 amino acids. Trimming took off 6 bases at V and 2 bases at J, with 11 bases between the two ends. As DNA, the CDR3 is TGTGCCAGCAGCGGGGGTCTTACCTACGAGCAGTACTTC. This sequence encodes CASSGGLTYEQYF.

The chain couples TRBV30 to TRBJ2-7; weak D call: TRBD1 (6 bases). V dropped 4 bases and J dropped 7 bases, with 17 bases sitting between them. The germline V gene encodes CDR1 GTSNPN and CDR2 SVGIG (reference sequence). This CDR3 is 13 amino acids long. The CDR3 DNA sequence: TGTGCCTGGACGGATCAGGGGATAGGAGAGCAGTACTTC. Its protein is CAWTDQGIGEQYF.

V is TRBV6-6 and J is TRBJ1-2; TRBD1 agrees at 9 bases. Trimming at V came to 4 bases and at J to 4 bases, leaving 7 bases not matched to a gene. CDR3 length: 15 residues. CDR1 and CDR2 (germline): MNHNY, SVGAGI (reference sequence). CDR3 sequence (DNA): TGTGCCAGCAGTTCCTTGGACAGGGGAGCCTATGGCTACACCTTC. Its protein product is CASSSLDRGAYGYTF.

This clone has a handful of counts. The rearrangement uses TRBV27 and TRBJ2-3; 12 bases fit TRBD2. This CDR3 contains 16 residues. Looked up from germline, CDR1 is MNHEY and CDR2 is SMNVEV (reference sequence). Unmatched junction bases numbered 4, after V lost 2 bases and J lost 4 bases. The CDR3 bases are TGTGCCAGCAGTTTAAGACTAGCGGGGGCCGCAGATACGCAGTATTTT. Translation gives CASSLRLAGAADTQYF.

The chain carries TRBV6-5 and TRBJ2-1; D possibly corresponds to TRBD2 (5 bases). Germline lookup yields CDR1 MNHEY and CDR2 SVGAGI. Trimming removed 6 bases at V and 6 bases at J, with 18 bases between. The CDR3 sequence is 15 residues long. CDR3: CASRDFEGKTNEQFF. DNA of the CDR3: TGTGCCAGCAGGGACTTTGAGGGAAAGACCAATGAGCAGTTCTTC.

This clone was observed a single time. The chain uses TRBV4-2 and TRBJ2-7; the match to TRBD2 covers 7 bases. Per the germline V gene, CDR1 is LGHNA and CDR2 is YNFKEQ. The CDR3 contains 15 residues. Trimming removed 3 bases from V and 5 bases from J; junction bases left unmatched: 10. Here the CDR3 reads CASSQRRGRSNEQYF. The CDR3 nucleotides read TGTGCCAGCAGCCAGCGGCGGGGGAGGTCCAACGAGCAGTACTTC.